This T cell receptor (beta chain) was sequenced during a study of blood T cell repertoires in COVID-19. CDR1 is SNHLY, CDR2 FYNNEI, per germline. The V end was cut by 6 bases, the J end by 6 bases, with 18 bases between. CDR3 size: 15 residues. Measured with immunoSEQ multiplex PCR; TCRdb has only the in-frame clones, and not every one. The sample records around 250,000 clones, roughly 85% being singletons. The clonotype comes from a man in his forties or fifties with active or convalescent COVID-19. The rearrangement links TRBV2 to TRBJ2-1; D is perhaps TRBD2 (7 bases). Sequencing was done on a sample of peripheral blood. The CDR3 is CASSPGRGGGNEQFF. The CDR3 nucleotides are TGTGCCAGCAGCCCGGGGAGGGGGGGTGGCAATGAGCAGTTCTTC.